The 12 T cell receptor beta chains listed next were all sequenced from one sample in a study of blood T cell repertoires in COVID-19. Profiled with immunoSEQ multiplex PCR; TCRdb holds only in-frame clones, not every one. The data show some 240,000 clones, about 90% seen once. The specimen was peripheral blood. These receptors were taken from a woman aged 55-69 years with COVID-19, enrolled during active disease.

The chain is built from TRBV27 and TRBJ2-7; possibly TRBD1 for D (6 bases). The germline gives CDR1 MNHEY, CDR2 SMNVEV (reference sequence). V dropped 2 bases and J dropped 2 bases, with 13 bases sitting between them. CDR3 length equals 15 residues. The DNA of the CDR3 is TGTGCCAGCAGTTTAGTCTCGGACAGCCCCTACGAGCAGTACTTC. Its protein is CASSLVSDSPYEQYF.

A single count supports this clone. This chain joins TRBV4-1 and TRBJ2-7, with 7 positions matching TRBD2. CDR3 length: 17 amino acids. V was clipped by 5 bases and J by 0 bases; unmatched bases: 13. The germline V gene encodes CDR1 MGHRA and CDR2 YSYEKL. The chain's CDR3 is CASSYIPPGGSSYEQYF. CDR3 nucleotide sequence: TGCGCCAGCAGCTACATTCCGCCTGGCGGGAGCTCCTACGAGCAGTACTTC.

V and J are TRBV4-3 and TRBJ1-1, with a tentative D call TRBD1 (6 bases). The CDR3 is 13 residues long. Per germline, CDR1 LGHNA and CDR2 YSLEER. V lost 4 bases, J lost 5 bases, and 11 bases lay in between. The CDR3 loop reads CASSRQQGTEAFF. The CDR3 region has the DNA TGCGCCAGCAGCCGACAACAGGGAACTGAAGCTTTCTTT.

The rearrangement joins TRBV10-3 to TRBJ2-7; D remains ambiguous. Trimming pared 0 bases from V and 0 bases from J, leaving 6 bases between. From germline, CDR1 is ENHRY and CDR2 SYGVKD. The CDR3 runs 14 residues. CDR3 nucleotide sequence: TGTGCCATCAGTGAGTCTACGGTCTCCTACGAGCAGTACTTC. Amino acids: CAISESTVSYEQYF.

The chain carries TRBV11-2 and TRBJ1-1; D gene uncertain. Germline CDR1 reads SGHAT; CDR2 reads FQNNGV. Trimming took off 5 bases at V and 6 bases at J, with 19 bases between the two ends. CDR3 size: 15 residues. The CDR3 loop is CASSNPPPAGPEAFF. CDR3 nucleotide sequence: TGTGCCAGCAGCAACCCACCCCCGGCGGGCCCTGAAGCTTTCTTT.

The V gene is TRBV18, the J gene TRBJ2-5; 9 nucleotides align to TRBD1. The V gene's germline CDR1 is KGHSH and CDR2 LQKENI. The CDR3 consists of 16 residues. Trimming cost V 4 bases and J 0 bases; bases outside gene matches: 6. The CDR3 nucleotides read TGTGCCAGCTCACGCCGGACAGGGGAGTACCAAGAGACCCAGTACTTC. As protein: CASSRRTGEYQETQYF. Drawing the rest from reference TRBV18 and TRBJ2-5, the complete variable domain is NAGVMQNPRHLVRRRGQEARLRCSPMKGHSHVYWYRQLPEEGLKFMVYLQKENIIDESGMPKERFSAEFPKEGPSILRIQQVVRGDSAAYFCASSRRTGEYQETQYFGPGTRLLVL.

This clone has more than one count but fewer than ten. The V and J genes are TRBV5-5 and TRBJ1-2, with TRBD1 matching 8 bases. J gave up 3 bases and V 4 bases, and 11 bases lay outside the gene matches. Per germline, CDR1 SGHKS and CDR2 YYEKEE (reference sequence). The CDR3 is made up of 16 amino acids. The DNA of the CDR3 is TGTGCCAGCAGCCGTGTTGGACAGGGCGAGGACTATGGCTACACCTTC. It specifies CASSRVGQGEDYGYTF.

The gene calls are TRBV18 and TRBJ1-6, with D possibly matching TRBD1 (5 bases). The CDR3 spans 17 residues. CDR1 is KGHSH and CDR2 is LQKENI in the germline V gene. The V end lost 6 bases, the J end lost 0 bases, and 15 bases lay between the germline ends. The CDR3 sequence: CASSLRVGSSYNSPLHF. As DNA, the CDR3 is TGTGCCAGCTCCCTCAGGGTCGGAAGCTCCTATAATTCACCCCTCCACTTT.

The chain is built from TRBV5-8 and TRBJ1-5; 7 bases are a match to TRBD1. With 5 bases clipped from V and 3 bases from J, the junction kept 8 bases outside the gene matches. CDR1 and CDR2 (germline): SGHTS, YDEGEE. The CDR3 totals 15 residues. CDR3 protein: CASSNPGTVNQPQHF. CDR3 DNA: TGTGCCAGCAGTAACCCTGGGACAGTCAATCAGCCCCAGCATTTT.

The V and J genes are TRBV5-1 and TRBJ2-2; a possible D gene is TRBD1 (6 bases). V lost 6 bases and J lost 2, with 14 bases in between. The V gene's germline CDR1 is SGHRS and CDR2 YFSETQ. The CDR3 is 15 residues long. This CDR3 is CASTNSGGNTGELFF. CDR3 in DNA: TGCGCCAGCACGAATAGTGGGGGCAACACCGGGGAGCTGTTTTTT.

The genes are TRBV6-5 and TRBJ2-1, with 8 nucleotides matching TRBD2. The junction had 4 bases not matched to a gene; V was cut back by 2 bases and J by 1 base. The CDR3 totals 16 residues. Germline V gene lookup returns CDR1 MNHEY and CDR2 SVGAGI. The CDR3: CASSYGLAGSYNEQFF. The CDR3 DNA reads TGTGCCAGCAGTTACGGACTAGCAGGGTCCTACAATGAGCAGTTCTTC.

The table lists this clone with a count of one. V gene TRBV5-1 combines with J gene TRBJ1-2, with TRBD1 matching 7 bases. The CDR3 contains 14 residues. Germline CDR1 SGHRS, CDR2 YFSETQ. V was pared by 4 bases and J by 4 bases, with 7 bases of the junction left unmatched. Here the CDR3 reads CASSDRDRSYGYTF. DNA for the CDR3: TGCGCCAGCAGCGACCGGGACAGAAGCTATGGCTACACCTTC.